One and the same sample provided the 18 T cell receptor beta chains below, sequenced in a study of a mutant IDH1 vaccine in newly diagnosed glioma. Assay: immunoSEQ multiplex PCR; the TCRdb copy retains only in-frame clones and omits some. This table holds about 50,000 clones, about four fifths found once. No antigen has been identified for these receptors. As to time point: week 47, end of study. A single vaccine dose contained 300 ug of mutant IDH1 20-mer peptide, and topical imiquimod was used with it. The material was PBMCs, obtained from a glioma patient whose treatment included an IDH1 peptide vaccine. These receptors originate from a woman aged 30 to 39 with glioma. Some clones in this sample may be carry-over from other donors' samples.

The gene calls are TRBV6-5 and TRBJ2-7, with 9 bases lining up with TRBD1. The CDR3 runs to 15 residues. The J segment lost 1 base and the V segment lost 5 bases, leaving 6 bases of the junction unmatched. CDR1 and CDR2 from the germline V gene are MNHEY and SVGAGI. CDR3 sequence reads: CASSRPGTGSYEQYF. In DNA, the CDR3 is TGTGCCAGCAGTCGACCCGGGACAGGGTCCTACGAGCAGTACTTC.

This rearrangement joins TRBV25-1 to TRBJ1-1, with D unresolved. Trimming left V 1 base short and J 4 bases short, with 4 bases between. This CDR3 region has 12 residues. Germline V CDR1 and CDR2: MGHDK, SYGVNS. CDR3 DNA sequence: TGTGCCAGCAGTGAATGGCCCACTGAAGCTTTCTTT. Its translation is CASSEWPTEAFF.

The V and J genes are TRBV2 and TRBJ2-4, with a weak D call TRBD1 (6 bases). This CDR3 is built from 11 residues. Trimming stripped 5 bases from V and 8 bases from J, with 7 bases between. Per the germline V gene, CDR1 is SNHLY and CDR2 is FYNNEI. The CDR3, as DNA: TGTGCCAGCAGTAAGGGGGACATTCAGTACTTC. This encodes CASSKGDIQYF.

The J gene is TRBJ2-1, the V gene TRBV30; TRBD1 or TRBD2 may be the D gene (5 bases each). V was cut by 2 bases and J by 12 bases, with 11 bases left in between. The CDR3 loop spans 11 amino acids. Germline V lookup: CDR1 GTSNPN, CDR2 SVGIG (reference sequence). The CDR3, as DNA: TGTGCCTGGAGTAGCAGGGAGCCGCAGTTCTTC. Translation gives CAWSSREPQFF.

The genes are TRBV6-1 and TRBJ2-2; D might be TRBD1 (6 bases). In germline, CDR1 is MNHNS, CDR2 SASEGT. The V and J ends lost 7 bases and 3 bases respectively, with 6 bases between them. The CDR3 is 12 amino acids. CDR3 protein: CASTGDTGELFF. The DNA of the CDR3 is TGTGCCAGCACAGGGGACACCGGGGAGCTGTTTTTT.

V usage is TRBV5-6 and J usage is TRBJ1-1; D might be TRBD1 (5 bases). The germline V gene has CDR1 SGHDT and CDR2 YYEEEE. CDR3 size: 15 residues. V was pared by 0 bases and J by 5 bases, with 14 bases between. CDR3 sequence (DNA): TGTGCCAGCAGCTTGGCAAGCGTGGGGGGGACTGAAGCTTTCTTT. It yields the protein CASSLASVGGTEAFF.

V is TRBV28 and J is TRBJ1-5; a possible D gene is TRBD1 (6 bases). V lost 7 bases, J lost 7 bases, and 17 bases lay in between. Looked up from germline, CDR1 is MDHEN and CDR2 is SYDVKM. The CDR3 is 14 amino acids. CDR3: CASTLGASRQPQHF. The CDR3 region has the DNA TGTGCCAGCACCCTGGGGGCGTCGAGACAGCCCCAGCATTTT. The full variable domain, rest sourced from reference TRBV28 and TRBJ1-5, is DVKVTQSSRYLVKRTGEKVFLECVQDMDHENMFWYRQDPGLGLRLIYFSYDVKMKEKGDIPEGYSVSREKKERFSLILESASTNQTSMYLCASTLGASRQPQHFGDGTRLSIL.

This clone was seen a few times. CDR3 sequence reads: CASGRGGNTEAFF. The CDR3, as DNA: TGTGCTAGTGGAAGAGGGGGTAACACTGAAGCTTTCTTT. The chain employs TRBV12-5 and TRBJ1-1, with D possibly matching TRBD1 (6 bases). Germline-derived CDR1 and CDR2 are LGHNT and FRNRAP. Trimming pared 6 bases from V and 2 bases from J, leaving 10 bases between. The CDR3 contains 13 residues.

This chain links TRBV6-6 with TRBJ1-5; no definite D call. The length of the CDR3 is 14 residues. The germline V and J ends were trimmed by 6 bases and 2 bases, with 11 bases remaining between them. Germline CDR1 MNHNY, CDR2 SVGAGI (reference sequence). The CDR3, as DNA: TGTGCCAGCAGAGACGGGTATGGCAATCAGCCCCAGCATTTT. Protein sequence: CASRDGYGNQPQHF.

The chain couples TRBV5-6 to TRBJ2-2; TRBD2 matches at 10 bases. Germline-derived CDR1 and CDR2 are SGHDT and YYEEEE. This CDR3 is built from 16 residues. V lost 0 bases and J lost 8; bases outside the gene matches: 7. CDR3: CASSLGTSGPWGELFF. The CDR3 nucleotides read TGTGCCAGCAGCTTGGGGACTAGCGGCCCCTGGGGGGAGCTGTTTTTT.

The chain recombines TRBV19 with TRBJ1-1; D gene unclear. Germline-derived CDR1 and CDR2 are LNHDA and SQIVND (reference sequence). This CDR3 is 12 amino acids long. Trimming pared 5 bases from V and 0 bases from J, leaving 4 bases between. The CDR3 is CASSSMNTEAFF. CDR3 sequence (DNA): TGTGCCAGTAGTTCCATGAACACTGAAGCTTTCTTT.

The chain links TRBV29-1 to TRBJ2-3; 11 nucleotides line up with TRBD2. CDR3 length: 14 amino acids. V lost 7 bases and J lost 1; bases outside the gene matches: 4. Germline V gene data show CDR1 as SQVTM and CDR2 as ANQGSEA. The CDR3 loop reads CSATSGTRTDTQYF. The DNA of the CDR3 is TGCAGCGCGACTAGCGGGACCCGCACAGATACGCAGTATTTT.

The V and J genes are TRBV2 and TRBJ2-7, with TRBD2 as a possible D gene (6 bases). Trimming shortened V by 4 bases and J by 0 bases, and 22 bases separated the two germline ends. CDR3 length: 18 residues. Germline assignment: CDR1 SNHLY and CDR2 FYNNEI. CDR3 loop: CASSVAPRVGGASYEQYF. The CDR3, as DNA: TGTGCCAGCAGTGTGGCCCCTCGGGTCGGGGGAGCCTCCTACGAGCAGTACTTC.

V and J are TRBV5-1 and TRBJ1-4; D unresolved. Germline V gene lookup returns CDR1 SGHRS and CDR2 YFSETQ. This CDR3 has 15 amino acids. Trimming pared 0 bases from V and 4 bases from J, leaving 10 bases between. Written as DNA, the CDR3 is TGCGCCAGCAGCTTGGGCAGTGGGGATAATGAAAAACTGTTTTTT. It is translated as CASSLGSGDNEKLFF.

This clone occurred once. This chain links TRBV7-8 with TRBJ1-3; 7 bases map to TRBD1. This CDR3 region has 17 residues. Germline lookup yields CDR1 SGHVS and CDR2 FQNEAQ. With 4 bases clipped from V and 4 bases from J, the junction kept 13 bases outside the gene matches. The CDR3 loop reads CASSSGGQYFYGNTIYF. In DNA form, the CDR3 reads TGTGCCAGCAGCTCCGGGGGACAGTACTTTTACGGAAACACCATATATTTT.

This clone was counted a few times. J is TRBJ2-1 and V is TRBV2; D possibly corresponds to TRBD1 (6 bases). This CDR3 is 14 amino acids long. Germline V gene data show CDR1 as SNHLY and CDR2 as FYNNEI. V was shortened by 8 bases and J by 5 bases, with 16 bases between the two germline ends. This chain's CDR3 is CASAGGQSDNEQFF. The CDR3 nucleotides read TGTGCCAGCGCAGGAGGACAGTCTGACAATGAGCAGTTCTTC. Full variable domain (remainder filled in from reference TRBV2 and TRBJ2-1): EPEVTQTPSHQVTQMGQEVILRCVPISNHLYFYWYRQILGQKVEFLVSFYNNEISEKSEIFDDQFSVERPDGSNFTLKIRSTKLEDSAMYFCASAGGQSDNEQFFGPGTRLTVL.

The rearrangement links TRBV19 to TRBJ1-4; 9 positions match TRBD1. Per the germline V gene, CDR1 is LNHDA and CDR2 is SQIVND (reference sequence). Trimming at V came to 6 bases and at J to 4 bases, leaving 6 bases not matched to a gene. The CDR3 contains 15 residues. This CDR3 reads CASSPPGQGNEKLFF. In DNA form, the CDR3 reads TGTGCCAGTAGCCCCCCGGGACAGGGTAATGAAAAACTGTTTTTT.

The rearrangement links TRBV4-2 to TRBJ2-7; 7 bases agree with TRBD2. Germline-derived CDR1 and CDR2 are LGHNA and YNFKEQ. The V segment lost 0 bases and the J segment 5 bases; nucleotides outside the gene matches: 10. The CDR3 loop spans 16 amino acids. The CDR3 bases are TGTGCCAGCAGCCAAGATTGGGCGGGAGAAGCCCACGAGCAGTACTTC. Amino acid sequence: CASSQDWAGEAHEQYF.